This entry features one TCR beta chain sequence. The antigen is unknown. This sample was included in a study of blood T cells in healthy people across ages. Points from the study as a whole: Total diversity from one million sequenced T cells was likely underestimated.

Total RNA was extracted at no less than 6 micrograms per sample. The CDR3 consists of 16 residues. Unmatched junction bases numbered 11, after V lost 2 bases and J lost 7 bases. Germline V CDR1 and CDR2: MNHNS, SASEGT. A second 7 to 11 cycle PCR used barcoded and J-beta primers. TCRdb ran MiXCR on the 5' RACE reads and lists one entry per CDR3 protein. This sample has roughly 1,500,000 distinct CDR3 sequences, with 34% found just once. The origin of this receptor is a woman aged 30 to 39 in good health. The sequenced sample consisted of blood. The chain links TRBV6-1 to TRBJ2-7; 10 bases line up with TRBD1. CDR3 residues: CASSEQGTGVYDEQYF. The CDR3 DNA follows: TGTGCCAGCAGTGAACAAGGGACAGGGGTATACGATGAGCAGTACTTC.